These T cell receptor beta chains were read from a single sample in a study of CD8+ T cells in alopecia areata. Data came from immunoSEQ multiplex PCR; TCRdb stores just in-frame clones and leaves some out. The table has roughly 100,000 clones, over 75% seen once. The sequencing used CD8+ T cells sorted from blood, collected at approximately week 30, from a patient treated with tofacitinib. The receptors stem from a human donor with alopecia areata. The conserved cysteine and the conserved F or W are not part of the CDR3 here. The order of the fields is clone size, J gene, V gene, CDR3 protein. Clone sizes are given selectively: once, few, many, or a class where the clone is expanded.

>NA|TRBJ2-3|TRBV27
ASSLVHTDTQY
>NA|TRBJ1-6|TRBV27
ASSSGTGTGSGSPLH
>few|TRBJ2-7|TRBV10-3
AISDFTYEQY
>NA|TRBJ2-1|TRBV15
ATRTDSYNEQF
>NA|TRBJ1-1|TRBV6-4
ASITGSNTEAF
>few|TRBJ2-1|TRBV4-2
ASSQDSTAAYNEQF
>NA|TRBJ2-1|TRBV6-6
ASSYPTNEQF
>NA|TRBJ1-1|TRBV4-2
ASKADRNMNTEAF
>NA|TRBJ2-3|TRBV29-1
SVEGGADRATDTQY
>NA|TRBJ2-7|TRBV9
ASSVGQGAYEQY
>NA|TRBJ2-1|TRBV9
ASSDKTSGGAFSSYNEQF
>NA|TRBJ2-7|TRBV6-1
ASFSEQETYEQY
>NA|TRBJ1-2|TRBV7-9
ASSSGQKNYGYT
>NA|TRBJ1-2|TRBV27
ASSYPGGQGYT
>NA|TRBJ1-1|TRBV5-4
ASSLWGRGYENTEAF
>once|TRBJ2-7|TRBV4-1
ASSQGTGDYEQY
>NA|TRBJ1-2|TRBV9
ASSDRVDGYT
>NA|TRBJ2-7|TRBV7-6
ASSLGSSPVYEQY
>NA|TRBJ2-7|TRBV7-2
ASSPPEAHEQY
>NA|TRBJ2-2|TRBV2
ASKNSRGRGLTGELF
>NA|TRBJ2-7|TRBV5-1
ASSYTGSSYEQY
>NA|TRBJ2-7|TRBV4-2
ASSQEGSVNYEQY
>NA|TRBJ2-7|TRBV7-2
ASSPSGLGAYEQY
>NA|TRBJ2-7|TRBV4-1
ASSQSAASSYEQY
>NA|TRBJ2-7|TRBV2
ASGRTGYDEQY
>NA|TRBJ1-1|TRBV7-6
ASSRVGGLITEAF
>NA|TRBJ2-1|TRBV5-4
ASSLSGGEQF
>NA|TRBJ2-1|TRBV7-2
ASSLAGAAYNEQF
>NA|TRBJ2-1|TRBV5-4
ASSGSSYNEQF
>NA|TRBJ2-7|TRBV27
ASSLRQGAYEQY
>NA|TRBJ2-3|TRBV5-1
ASSPPDTDTQY
>once|TRBJ1-1|TRBV27
ASSRGWGNTEAF
>NA|TRBJ2-1|TRBV29-1
SVVGDKGWGEQF
>NA|TRBJ2-1|TRBV5-6
ASSEGRSSYNEQF
>NA|TRBJ2-2|TRBV7-8
ASSSGWGTGELF
>NA|TRBJ2-5|TRBV19
ASSPRQELETQY
>NA|TRBJ2-3|TRBV10-2
ASSDSGGLDTQY
>NA|TRBJ2-1|TRBV7-9
ASSRLAGDDEQF
>NA|TRBJ2-3|TRBV30
AWSAPGGTPPDTQY
>NA|TRBJ2-7|TRBV7-9
ASSPGLAGDEQY
>NA|TRBJ2-3|TRBV30
ASTTGGSTDTQY
>NA|TRBJ1-1|TRBV9
ASSVGGVNTEAF
>NA|NA|TRBV30
AWRTASYEQY
>NA|TRBJ2-7|TRBV6-1
AVWDREDYEQY
>NA|TRBJ1-5|TRBV27
ASRMGGGSNQPQH
>NA|TRBJ2-7|TRBV19
ASSGPSDEQY
>NA|TRBJ1-5|TRBV6-1
ASSVEDRGFQPQH
>NA|TRBJ2-1|TRBV7-9
ASSKLKGSGNEQF
>NA|TRBJ2-2|TRBV4-1
ASSQVSGTGELF
>NA|TRBJ1-2|TRBV6-6
ATRTGEGYT
>NA|TRBJ2-7|TRBV7-7
ASSLAAYEEQY
>NA|TRBJ1-6|TRBV5-1
ASSLGDGSYNSPLH
>NA|TRBJ2-7|TRBV5-5
ASSRGQETSGQY
>NA|TRBJ1-1|TRBV6-1
ASSERNRVQAEAF
>NA|TRBJ2-2|TRBV5-1
ASSLLLADTGELF
>NA|TRBJ2-7|TRBV10-3
AITPEGAYEQY
>once|TRBJ1-2|TRBV10-3
AISEVYSRGLSYGYT
>NA|TRBJ2-3|TRBV10-1
ASSLPETDEDTQY
>NA|TRBJ2-7|TRBV6-5
ASSYSDREREQY
>NA|TRBJ2-7|TRBV12-5
ASGFTGAPYEQY